Below, one T cell receptor (beta chain) is given with its context. Its antigen is currently unknown. The sample comes from a study of OX40 agonist ivuxolimab in advanced cancers. The wider study: Males comprised around 80% of the group, whose mean age was approximately 60 years (range roughly 20 to 85). Partial responses were recorded for three patients, including one with hepatocellular carcinoma and two with cutaneous melanoma.

The method was immunoSEQ multiplex PCR; TCRdb's version includes in-frame clones alone and lacks a portion of them. Of some 62,000 clones listed, approximately 90% are singletons. Findings and limits, study-wide: Dose levels from 0.1 to 3.0 mg/kg saw CD4+ and CD8+ blood T cells expand clonally by week 6.

The material was CD4+ or CD8+ T cells sorted from blood, obtained in a trial of the OX40 agonist ivuxolimab. The sequence was collected from an adult with an advanced solid tumor such as melanoma, head and neck, liver or kidney cancer.

The CDR3: CATSRDESLYNEQFF. In DNA, the CDR3 is TGTGCCACCAGCAGAGATGAATCCCTCTACAATGAGCAGTTCTTC. The V gene is TRBV15, the J gene TRBJ2-1, with D uncertain. CDR1 LNHNV and CDR2 YYDKDF come from the germline V gene (reference sequence). V lost 0 bases and J lost 3, with 9 bases in between. This CDR3 contains 15 residues. Together with reference TRBV15 and TRBJ2-1, the CDR3 gives the full variable domain: DAMVIQNPRYQVTQFGKPVTLSCSQTLNHNVMYWYQQKSSQAPKLLFHYYDKDFNNEADTPDNFQSRRPNTSFCFLDIRSPGLGDTAMYLCATSRDESLYNEQFFGPGTRLTVL.